This is a list of T cell receptor beta chains from one sample in a study of OX40 agonist ivuxolimab in advanced cancers. Assay: immunoSEQ multiplex PCR; the TCRdb copy retains only in-frame clones and omits some. The sample consists of roughly 77,000 clones, about 84% of them appearing once. This sample comprised CD4+ or CD8+ T cells sorted from blood, obtained in a trial of the OX40 agonist ivuxolimab. The origin of the receptors is an adult with an advanced solid tumor such as melanoma, head and neck, liver or kidney cancer. Both conserved end residues are part of each CDR3. D genes are given only for firm matches. Clone size is not always given. Where it is, it says once, few, many or a class for expanded clones.

-,TRBV18,TRBD1,TRBJ1-6,14,TGTGCCAGCTCACGGGGACAGGGAGTCTCACCCCTCCACTTT,CASSRGQGVSPLHF
-,TRBV6-6,-,TRBJ1-3,11,TGTGCCAGTAGTAACAGAAACACCATATATTTT,CASSNRNTIYF
-,TRBV19,-,TRBJ1-1,14,TGTGCCAGTAGTATTGAGGGAAGGAAGACTGAAGCTTTCTTT,CASSIEGRKTEAFF
-,TRBV5-8,-,TRBJ1-1,14,TGTGCCAGCAGTCCTAACGAAATCGGGATGGGAGCTTTCTTT,CASSPNEIGMGAFF
-,TRBV7-9,TRBD2,TRBJ2-7,15,TGTGCCAGCAGCTTAGGGGGCGGGAGCTCCTACGAGCAGTACTTC,CASSLGGGSSYEQYF
-,TRBV28,-,TRBJ2-5,13,TGTGCCAGCAGGTCCGGGGGTACGGAGACCCAGTACTTC,CASRSGGTETQYF
few,TRBV4-2,-,TRBJ2-1,14,TGTGCCAGCAGCCAAATCGGGACCTACAATGAGCAGTTCTTC,CASSQIGTYNEQFF
-,TRBV7-6,-,TRBJ2-6,17,TGTGCCAGCAGCTTAGCAACGGCTGTGACTGGGGCCAACGTCCTGACTTTC,CASSLATAVTGANVLTF
-,TRBV6-1,-,TRBJ2-5,13,TGTGCCAGCAGTGAAGCCGGGGGAGAGACCCAGTACTTC,CASSEAGGETQYF
-,TRBV30,-,TRBJ1-5,13,TGTGCCTGGAGTTTTGACGGCGTTCGGCCCCAGCATTTT,CAWSFDGVRPQHF
-,TRBV7-3,-,TRBJ2-1,14,TGTGCCAGCAGCGCGCAGGCGTCGGGTAATGAGCAGTTCTTC,CASSAQASGNEQFF
-,TRBV7-2,-,TRBJ2-1,13,TGTGCCAGCAGCTTAATGGTTGGAAATGAGCAGTTCTTC,CASSLMVGNEQFF
few,TRBV2,-,TRBJ2-5,15,TGTGCCAGCTCAAGGAGGGGACAGCTCCAAGAGACCCAGTACTTC,CASSRRGQLQETQYF
-,TRBV6-6,TRBD1,TRBJ1-5,15,TGTGCCAGCAGTGGTGGACAGGGCCACAATCAGCCCCAGCATTTT,CASSGGQGHNQPQHF
-,TRBV5-1,TRBD2,TRBJ2-3,15,TGCGCCAGCAGCGTGCCTAGCGGGGTCGCAGATACGCAGTATTTT,CASSVPSGVADTQYF
-,TRBV7-9,TRBD2,TRBJ2-7,14,TGTGCCAGCAGCCGTAGCGGGAGCTCCTACGAGCAGTACTTC,CASSRSGSSYEQYF
-,TRBV6-6,TRBD1,TRBJ1-1,15,TGTGCCAGCAGACCCAACGGACAGGCACTAAAGGGGGCTTTCTTT,CASRPNGQALKGAFF
-,TRBV5-6,-,TRBJ1-5,15,TGTGCCAGCAGCCTAGGGGGACCGTCCAATCAGCCCCAGCATTTT,CASSLGGPSNQPQHF
-,TRBV19,-,TRBJ1-5,17,TGTGCCAGTAGTATAGGGCAGAGGGCGGTCAAGGCTCAGCCCCAGCATTTT,CASSIGQRAVKAQPQHF
-,TRBV6-5,-,TRBJ1-1,14,TGTGCCAGCACCGACGGCGACGGGGTCACTGAAGCTTTCTTT,CASTDGDGVTEAFF
-,TRBV4-2,TRBD1,TRBJ1-5,15,TGTGCCAGCAGCCAAGAAGGGACAGGGCCTCAGCCCCAGCATTTT,CASSQEGTGPQPQHF
-,TRBV7-2,-,TRBJ2-1,12,TGTGCCACGGGTAGCAGATACAATGAGCAGTTCTTC,CATGSRYNEQFF
-,TRBV7-9,TRBD2,TRBJ2-3,15,TGTGCCAGCAGCTTGACTAGCGGGGGCACAGATACGCAGTATTTT,CASSLTSGGTDTQYF
-,TRBV9,TRBD2,TRBJ2-1,15,TGTGCCAGCACCAGACTAGCGAGCTCCTACAATGAGCAGTTCTTC,CASTRLASSYNEQFF
-,TRBV27,-,TRBJ2-1,17,TGTGCCAGCAGTTCGGACCCCAGGGTTTTTCGGTACAATGAGCAGTTCTTC,CASSSDPRVFRYNEQFF
-,TRBV28,-,TRBJ1-4,13,TGTACCAGCAGTAGGGGGGCTTCGGGGAAACTGTTTTTT,CTSSRGASGKLFF
few,TRBV19,TRBD1,TRBJ2-7,14,TGTGCCAGTAACTCGGACAGGAGCTCCTACGAGCAGTACTTC,CASNSDRSSYEQYF
-,TRBV7-6,-,TRBJ2-5,11,TGTGCCAGCAGCCACAGAGAGACCCAGTACTTC,CASSHRETQYF
-,TRBV5-6,TRBD1,TRBJ1-1,15,TGTGCCAGCAGCCGTTTGGGCAGGGGGGACACTGAAGCTTTCTTT,CASSRLGRGDTEAFF
-,TRBV18,TRBD1,TRBJ2-7,14,TGTGCCAGCTCACCGGGGGACAGTTCCTACGAGCAGTACTTC,CASSPGDSSYEQYF
-,TRBV28,TRBD1,TRBJ1-4,15,TGTGCCAGCAGTCCCGGGACAGTTATTAATGAAAAACTGTTTTTT,CASSPGTVINEKLFF
-,TRBV5-1,TRBD1,TRBJ1-4,17,TGCGCCAGCAGCTTGGCCGTAGGGGACAGCCTTAATGAAAAACTGTTTTTT,CASSLAVGDSLNEKLFF
-,TRBV5-8,-,TRBJ2-7,14,TGTGCCAGCAGCTTAAACAGGGCGTCCTACGAGCAGTACTTC,CASSLNRASYEQYF
-,TRBV7-2,-,TRBJ1-2,12,TGTGCCAGCAGCTTAGGGCCAGATGGCTACACCTTC,CASSLGPDGYTF